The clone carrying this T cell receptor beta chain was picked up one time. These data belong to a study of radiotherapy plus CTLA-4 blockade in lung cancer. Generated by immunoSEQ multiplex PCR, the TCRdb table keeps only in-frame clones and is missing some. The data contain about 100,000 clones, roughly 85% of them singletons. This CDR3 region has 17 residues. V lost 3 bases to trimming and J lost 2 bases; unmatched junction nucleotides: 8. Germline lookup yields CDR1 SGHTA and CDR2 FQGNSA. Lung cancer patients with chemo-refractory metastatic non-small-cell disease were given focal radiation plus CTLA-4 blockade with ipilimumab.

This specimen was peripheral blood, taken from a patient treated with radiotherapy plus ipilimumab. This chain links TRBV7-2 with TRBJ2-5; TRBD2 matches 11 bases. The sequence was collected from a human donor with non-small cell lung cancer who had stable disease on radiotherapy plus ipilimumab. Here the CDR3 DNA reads TGTGCCAGCAGCTTCAGGTGGGGGACTAGCGGTCAAGAGACCCAGTACTTC. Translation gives CASSFRWGTSGQETQYF.